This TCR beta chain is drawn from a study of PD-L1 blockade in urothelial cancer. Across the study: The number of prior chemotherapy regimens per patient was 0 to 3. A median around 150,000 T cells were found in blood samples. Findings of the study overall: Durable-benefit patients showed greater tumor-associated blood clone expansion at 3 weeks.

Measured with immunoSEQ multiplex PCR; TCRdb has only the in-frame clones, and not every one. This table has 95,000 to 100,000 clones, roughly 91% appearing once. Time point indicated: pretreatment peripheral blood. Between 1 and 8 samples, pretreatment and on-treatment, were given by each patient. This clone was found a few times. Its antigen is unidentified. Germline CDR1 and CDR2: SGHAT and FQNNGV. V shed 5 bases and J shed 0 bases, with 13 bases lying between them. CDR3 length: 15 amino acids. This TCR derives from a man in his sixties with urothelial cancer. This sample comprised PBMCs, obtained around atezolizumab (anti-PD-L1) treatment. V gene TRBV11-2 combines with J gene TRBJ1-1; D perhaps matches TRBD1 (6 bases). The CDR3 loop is CASSAIRDMNTEAFF. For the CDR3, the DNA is TGTGCCAGCAGCGCGATCAGGGACATGAACACTGAAGCTTTCTTT. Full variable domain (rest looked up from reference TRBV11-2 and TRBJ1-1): EAGVAQSPRYKIIEKRQSVAFWCNPISGHATLYWYQQILGQGPKLLIQFQNNGVVDDSQLPKDRFSAERLKGVDSTLKIQPAKLEDSAVYLCASSAIRDMNTEAFFGQGTRLTVV.